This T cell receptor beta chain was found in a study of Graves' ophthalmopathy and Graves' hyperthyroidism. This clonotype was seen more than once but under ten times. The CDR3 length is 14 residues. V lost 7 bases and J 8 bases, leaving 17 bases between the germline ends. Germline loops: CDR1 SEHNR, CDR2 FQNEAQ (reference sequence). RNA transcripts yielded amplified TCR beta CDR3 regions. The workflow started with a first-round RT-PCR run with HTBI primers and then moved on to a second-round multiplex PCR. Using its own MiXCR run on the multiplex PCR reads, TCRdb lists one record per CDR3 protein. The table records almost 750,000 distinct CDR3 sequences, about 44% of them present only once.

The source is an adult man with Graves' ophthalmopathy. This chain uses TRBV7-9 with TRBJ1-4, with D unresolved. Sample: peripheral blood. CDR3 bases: TGTGCCAGCATCCTGTCCGGGTACCGAGAAAAACTGTTTTTT. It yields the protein CASILSGYREKLFF.